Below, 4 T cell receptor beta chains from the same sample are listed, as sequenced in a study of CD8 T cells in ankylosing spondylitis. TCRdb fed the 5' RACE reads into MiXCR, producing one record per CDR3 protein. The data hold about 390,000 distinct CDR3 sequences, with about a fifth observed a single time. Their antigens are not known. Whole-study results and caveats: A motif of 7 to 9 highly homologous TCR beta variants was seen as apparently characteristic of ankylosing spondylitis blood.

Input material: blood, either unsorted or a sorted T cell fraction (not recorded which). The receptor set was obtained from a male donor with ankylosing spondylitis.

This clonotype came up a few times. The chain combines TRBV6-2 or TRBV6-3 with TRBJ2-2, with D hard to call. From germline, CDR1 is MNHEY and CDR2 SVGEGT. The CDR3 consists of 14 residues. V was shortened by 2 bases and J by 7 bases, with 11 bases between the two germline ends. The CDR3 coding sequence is TGTGCCAGCAGTTACCGGCCTGGCCTCGGGGAGCTGTTTTTT. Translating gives CASSYRPGLGELFF.

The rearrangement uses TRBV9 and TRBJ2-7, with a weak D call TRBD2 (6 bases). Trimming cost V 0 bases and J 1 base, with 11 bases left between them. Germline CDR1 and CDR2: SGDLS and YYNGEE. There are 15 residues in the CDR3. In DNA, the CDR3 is TGTGCCAGCAGCGTAGACGGGACTTCTTCCTACGAGCAGTACTTC. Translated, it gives CASSVDGTSSYEQYF.

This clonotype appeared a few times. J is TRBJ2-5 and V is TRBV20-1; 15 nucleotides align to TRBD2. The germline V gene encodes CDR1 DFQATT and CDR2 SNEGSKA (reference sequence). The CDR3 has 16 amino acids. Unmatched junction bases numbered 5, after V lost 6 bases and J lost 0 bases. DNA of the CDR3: TGCAGTGCGGGGGGACTAGCGGGAGGCCACCAAGAGACCCAGTACTTC. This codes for CSAGGLAGGHQETQYF.

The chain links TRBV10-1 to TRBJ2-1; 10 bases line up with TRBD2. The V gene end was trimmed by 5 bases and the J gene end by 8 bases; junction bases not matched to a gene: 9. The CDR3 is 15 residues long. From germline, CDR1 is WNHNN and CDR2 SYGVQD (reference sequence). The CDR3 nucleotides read TGCGCCAGCAGTTCACCTAGCGGGAGTAGGGATGAGCAGTTCTTC. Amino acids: CASSSPSGSRDEQFF.